The 17 T cell receptor beta chains below come from one sample, sequenced in a study of cytomegalovirus exposure and HLA in healthy donors. It was with 60 Vbeta and 13 Jbeta primers that the PCR ran. Clones were read by immunoSEQ multiplex PCR, and TCRdb kept only the in-frame ones, dropping some. The table shows 100,000 to 150,000 clones, with 65% to 75% occurring only once. The specimen sequenced was PBMCs. All receptors come from a man aged 40-55 years in good health and CMV-seropositive.

CDR3 residues: CASSSQETQYF. Here the CDR3 DNA reads TGTGCCAGCAGCTCTCAAGAGACCCAGTACTTC. The chain employs TRBV7-9 and TRBJ2-5; D uncertain. Germline assignment: CDR1 SEHNR and CDR2 FQNEAQ (reference sequence). The V and J ends lost 4 bases and 2 bases respectively, with 2 bases between them. There are 11 residues in the CDR3.

This clone occurred a few times. V and J are TRBV28 and TRBJ1-3; no clear D gene. Trimming left V 4 bases short and J 0 bases short, with 10 bases between. The CDR3 contains 15 residues. CDR1 and CDR2 from the germline V gene are MDHEN and SYDVKM. The CDR3 DNA follows: TGTGCCAGCAGTTCCACAAGTTACTCTGGAAACACCATATATTTT. Protein sequence: CASSSTSYSGNTIYF.

Concerning this clone itself: One junction end disagrees with the germline gene, perhaps due to a read error. J is TRBJ2-5 and V is TRBV7-7; 12 bases agree with TRBD2. CDR1 and CDR2 (germline): SSHAT, FNYEAQ (reference sequence). This CDR3 is built from 14 residues. The DNA of the CDR3 is TGTGCTAGCAGATCGGGACTAGCGGGAGAGACCCAGTACTTC. It translates to CASRSGLAGETQYF.

Points on this clone: Other DNA sequences in this specimen translate into the identical CDR3. The chain carries TRBV5-5 and TRBJ2-7; TRBD1 agrees at 11 bases. Germline V gene data show CDR1 as SGHKS and CDR2 as YYEKEE (reference sequence). With 5 bases clipped from V and 1 base from J, the junction kept 5 bases outside the gene matches. The CDR3 sequence is 15 residues long. The CDR3 DNA follows: TGTGCCAGCAGTCTCGGGACAGGGGGATCCTACGAGCAGTACTTC. Encoded protein: CASSLGTGGSYEQYF. The full variable domain, in which reference TRBV5-5 and TRBJ2-7 provide the parts outside the CDR3, is DAGVTQSPTHLIKTRGQQVTLRCSPISGHKSVSWYQQVLGQGPQFIFQYYEKEERGRGNFPDRFSARQFPNYSSELNVNALLLGDSALYLCASSLGTGGSYEQYFGPGTRLTVT.

This chain connects TRBV21-1 to TRBJ1-1; the table assigns TRBD1, which was not confirmed against the DNA. TRBV21-1 is shown as a pseudogene. CDR3 length equals 15 residues. The CDR3 DNA reads as TGTGCCATCACAGACAGGGCTACTTTGAACACTGAAGCTTTCTTT. Amino acids: CAITDRATLNTEAFF.

CDR3 in amino acids: CASSFGTSGYTDTQYF. Written as DNA, the CDR3 is TGTGCCAGCAGCTTTGGGACTAGCGGATACACAGATACGCAGTATTTT. V and J are TRBV7-3 and TRBJ2-3, with 11 bases aligning to TRBD2. Germline CDR1 SGHTA, CDR2 FQGTGA. V was pared by 3 bases and J by 2 bases, with 4 bases of the junction left unmatched. The CDR3 contains 16 residues.

The rearrangement uses TRBV28 and TRBJ2-2; 14 nucleotides agree with TRBD2. After removal of 4 bases from V and 6 bases from J, the junction contained 10 bases not matched to a gene. This CDR3 has 18 amino acids. CDR1 is MDHEN and CDR2 is SYDVKM in the germline V gene. The CDR3 loop reads CASSWGLAGALGAGELFF. The DNA of the CDR3 is TGTGCCAGCAGTTGGGGACTAGCGGGAGCTCTCGGGGCCGGGGAGCTGTTTTTT.

The chain couples TRBV6-5 to TRBJ2-5, with D unclear. This CDR3 region has 14 residues. Germline CDR1 and CDR2: MNHEY and SVGAGI. With 0 bases removed from V and 3 bases from J, the gap between germline ends came to 8 bases. The CDR3 bases are TGTGCCAGCAGTTACTCGGGCCAGGAAGAGACCCAGTACTTC. Protein product: CASSYSGQEETQYF.

This chain uses TRBV5-1 with TRBJ1-2, with 9 bases aligning to TRBD1. The CDR3 contains 15 residues. V was pared by 3 bases and J by 4 bases, with 7 bases of the junction left unmatched. Germline-derived CDR1 and CDR2 are SGHRS and YFSETQ. This chain's CDR3 is CASSSDGQGFYGYTF. The CDR3 bases are TGCGCCAGCAGCTCTGATGGACAGGGGTTCTATGGCTACACCTTC.

The CDR3 bases are TGTGCCTACCTGACAGGGGGCCAGTCACCCCTCCACTTT. Protein product: CAYLTGGQSPLHF. The chain is built from TRBV30 and TRBJ1-6; 10 bases line up with TRBD1. CDR3 length: 13 amino acids. Trimming cost V 7 bases and J 10 bases; bases outside gene matches: 7. The germline CDR1 and CDR2 sequences are GTSNPN and SVGIG (reference sequence).

The rearrangement links TRBV10-3 to TRBJ1-3, with 7 bases that match TRBD1. In germline, CDR1 is ENHRY, CDR2 SYGVKD. V shed 4 bases and J 0 bases; nucleotides not matched to a gene: 3. This CDR3 has 15 amino acids. CDR3 protein: CAISGQGSSGNTIYF. The DNA of the CDR3 is TGTGCCATCAGTGGACAGGGTAGCTCTGGAAACACCATATATTTT.

Worth noting for this clone: The junction shows a germline mismatch at one end, possibly a read error. This chain uses TRBV5-1 with TRBJ1-4, with TRBD1 matching 8 bases. From germline, CDR1 is SGHRS and CDR2 YFSETQ. The CDR3 is 15 amino acids. The CDR3 loop is CASSRGQGTSEKLFF. CDR3 coding DNA: TGCGCCAGCAGCCGCGGACAGGGAACTAGTGAAAAACTGTTTTTT.

The chain is built from TRBV30 and TRBJ1-4; tentatively, D is TRBD1 (6 bases). CDR3 length: 13 amino acids. Per germline, CDR1 GTSNPN and CDR2 SVGIG (reference sequence). V lost 7 bases, J lost 8 bases, and 17 bases lay in between. CDR3 DNA sequence: TGTGCCTCGACCGCAGGGGAAAGGGAAAAACTGTTTTTT. Translated: CASTAGEREKLFF.

The chain carries TRBV7-2 and TRBJ2-1; weak D call: TRBD2 (6 bases). The CDR3 loop spans 15 amino acids. From germline, CDR1 is SGHTA and CDR2 FQGNSA. The V end was cut by 4 bases, the J end by 10 bases, with 20 bases between. The CDR3 DNA follows: TGTGCCAGCAGCTCACCGACTAGTGGGTTTTTGGAGCAGTTCTTC. It codes for CASSSPTSGFLEQFF.

A remark on this clone: This same CDR3 is encoded by further DNA sequences in the sample. The rearrangement uses TRBV19 and TRBJ1-2; 10 bases align to TRBD1. CDR1 is LNHDA, CDR2 SQIVND, per germline (reference sequence). V shed 4 bases, J shed 2 bases, and the junction held 4 bases outside the gene matches. The CDR3 loop spans 15 amino acids. DNA for the CDR3: TGTGCCAGTAGTACACCGGGACAGGGGAACTATGGCTACACCTTC. This sequence encodes CASSTPGQGNYGYTF.

The rearrangement joins TRBV11-2 to TRBJ2-7; no firm D call. Germline CDR1 reads SGHAT; CDR2 reads FQNNGV. This CDR3 contains 13 residues. Trimming removed 1 base from V and 4 bases from J, with 8 bases in between. CDR3 sequence: CASSLAAAYEQYF. The CDR3 DNA reads as TGTGCCAGCAGCTTAGCGGCAGCGTACGAGCAGTACTTC.

This rearrangement joins TRBV6-1 to TRBJ2-5; a weak D match, TRBD2 (6 bases). Germline V gene sequence: CDR1 MNHNS, CDR2 SASEGT. The CDR3 contains 11 residues. V was trimmed by 7 bases and J by 5 bases, leaving 8 bases between them. The CDR3 region has the DNA TGTGCCAGCACCCGGGGGGAGACCCAGTACTTC. Amino acids: CASTRGETQYF.